One T cell receptor (beta chain) is described in this entry. Its antigen is still unknown. With 5 bases removed from V and 1 base from J, the gap between germline ends came to 8 bases. The CDR3 sequence is 13 residues long. CDR1 and CDR2 (germline): LNHDA, SQIVND (reference sequence). The sample originates from a study of T-cell memory formation after mild COVID-19. Study at large: Across donors, TCR clusters were largely donor specific. Study findings and constraints: Clones that contracted clustered mainly in CM and EM if CD4+ and in EMRA if CD8+.

TCRdb redid the calling of the 5' RACE reads with MiXCR, one entry per CDR3 protein. Among 150,000 to 200,000 distinct CDR3 sequences listed, around a tenth were seen once. Sequencing input: PBMCs or a T cell subset sorted from them (not recorded which). The clonotype comes from a man between 18 and 29 years old who had mild COVID-19 (a few samples of this study predate the infection). Cell type and time point are not known. The V gene is TRBV19, the J gene TRBJ1-1; D unresolved. The CDR3 is CASSVRWNTEAFF. CDR3 DNA sequence: TGTGCCAGTAGTGTTCGGTGGAACACTGAAGCTTTCTTT.